This passage covers 20 T cell receptor beta chains from one sample sequenced in a study of T cell changes during pregnancy in multiple sclerosis (dated by TCRdb to about 2019). Library preparation employed the immunoSEQ multiplex PCR assay. Not all clones reach the TCRdb copy of this immuneACCESS table, which keeps in-frame sequences only. Checked studies attribute under half of the gap to unresolved V genes and leave the rest unexplained. The sample records fewer than 150,000 clones, about 96% of which are singletons. Jointly, the top ten make up less than 0.55% of the sample. The specimen was peripheral blood, collected after pregnancy. The receptors originated from a female donor with multiple sclerosis, enrolled in a pregnancy study.

This chain connects TRBV19 to TRBJ2-5; unclear D gene. This CDR3 is 15 amino acids long. V dropped 3 bases and J dropped 1 base, with 12 bases sitting between them. From germline, CDR1 is LNHDA and CDR2 SQIVND (reference sequence). CDR3 in amino acids: CASSMPRVAQETQYF. In nucleotides, the CDR3 is TGTGCCAGTAGTATGCCCCGGGTGGCCCAAGAGACCCAGTACTTC.

The gene calls are TRBV10-3 and TRBJ1-2; possibly TRBD1 for D (5 bases). The CDR3 covers 13 residues. CDR1 and CDR2 from the germline V gene are ENHRY and SYGVKD. Trimming cost V 5 bases and J 5 bases, with 12 bases left between them. This chain's CDR3 is CAISPDSRYGYTF. DNA of the CDR3: TGTGCCATCAGTCCTGACAGTCGTTATGGCTACACCTTC.

The V and J genes are TRBV6-5 and TRBJ2-1; 12 nucleotides align to TRBD2. The germline gives CDR1 MNHEY, CDR2 SVGAGI. The CDR3 is 12 amino acids. V shed 6 bases, J shed 16 bases, and the junction held 7 bases outside the gene matches. The CDR3 loop reads CASSPDGLAGFF. CDR3 coding DNA: TGTGCCAGCAGCCCCGACGGACTAGCGGGATTCTTC.

This chain joins TRBV7-2 and TRBJ2-2; TRBD2 matches at 11 bases. Germline V CDR1 and CDR2: SGHTA, FQGNSA. V was pared by 1 base and J by 4 bases, with 5 bases of the junction left unmatched. The CDR3 spans 17 residues. CDR3 DNA: TGTGCCAGCAGCTTAGGTTTCCTAGCGGGAGGCACCGGGGAGCTGTTTTTT. Translation gives CASSLGFLAGGTGELFF.

The chain combines TRBV5-6 with TRBJ1-3; D unresolved. In germline, CDR1 is SGHDT, CDR2 YYEEEE. This CDR3 is 15 amino acids long. V dropped 1 base and J dropped 0 bases, with 8 bases sitting between them. The CDR3 is CASSLIWASGNTIYF. The CDR3 coding sequence is TGTGCCAGCAGCTTGATATGGGCCTCTGGAAACACCATATATTTT.

This clone was found once. The V gene is TRBV7-8, the J gene TRBJ1-2, with D perhaps TRBD1 (6 bases). This CDR3 contains 14 residues. V was trimmed by 4 bases and J by 4 bases, leaving 13 bases between them. Germline assignment: CDR1 SGHVS and CDR2 FQNEAQ. The CDR3 DNA sequence: TGTGCCAGCAGCTCCTCAGGGGATTCCTATGGCTACACCTTC. Translating it yields CASSSSGDSYGYTF.

The rearrangement uses TRBV2 and TRBJ2-3; a possible D gene is TRBD2 (5 bases). The CDR3 covers 14 residues. In germline, CDR1 is SNHLY, CDR2 FYNNEI. V was trimmed by 5 bases and J by 0 bases, leaving 9 bases between them. Written as DNA, the CDR3 is TGTGCCAGCAGTACGGACTTAAGCACAGATACGCAGTATTTT. Its translation: CASSTDLSTDTQYF. Supplemented by reference TRBV2 and TRBJ2-3, the full variable domain reads EPEVTQTPSHQVTQMGQEVILRCVPISNHLYFYWYRQILGQKVEFLVSFYNNEISEKSEIFDDQFSVERPDGSNFTLKIRSTKLEDSAMYFCASSTDLSTDTQYFGPGTRLTVL.

The V and J genes are TRBV9 and TRBJ2-3; no definite D call. V dropped 1 base and J dropped 1 base, with 4 bases sitting between them. This CDR3 has 13 amino acids. Looked up from germline, CDR1 is SGDLS and CDR2 is YYNGEE. The CDR3 nucleotides read TGTGCCAGCAGCGTACAGGGCACAGATACGCAGTATTTT. Protein: CASSVQGTDTQYF.

The chain employs TRBV14 and TRBJ2-5; D gene uncertain. Germline V CDR1 and CDR2: SGHDN, FVKESK. Deletions cut 1 base from V and 1 base from J, with 7 bases between. This CDR3 contains 14 residues. DNA for the CDR3: TGTGCCAGCAGCCAAGTCTTAGTCCAAGAGACCCAGTACTTC. This translates into CASSQVLVQETQYF.

The rearrangement uses TRBV28 and TRBJ2-5; D might be TRBD2 (5 bases). From germline, CDR1 is MDHEN and CDR2 SYDVKM. The CDR3 is made up of 14 amino acids. V was cut by 8 bases and J by 4 bases, with 17 bases left in between. The CDR3 bases are TGTGCCAGCGGCAGGCCGGCGGGTGGAGAGACCCAGTACTTC. This encodes CASGRPAGGETQYF.

This clone was recorded once. This chain uses TRBV7-6 with TRBJ2-1; D call uncertain. The CDR3 consists of 14 residues. Germline-derived CDR1 and CDR2 are SGHVS and FNYEAQ. V was trimmed by 0 bases and J by 4 bases, leaving 7 bases between them. Here the CDR3 reads CASSLAVAYNEQFF. CDR3 bases: TGTGCCAGCAGCTTAGCGGTTGCGTACAATGAGCAGTTCTTC.

The rearrangement links TRBV5-4 to TRBJ2-7, with D maybe TRBD2 (6 bases). Germline CDR1 reads SGHNT; CDR2 reads YYREEE (reference sequence). With 4 bases removed from V and 4 bases from J, the gap between germline ends came to 18 bases. The CDR3 covers 15 residues. The CDR3: CASSQAGGGGYEQYF. The CDR3 DNA is TGTGCCAGCAGCCAAGCTGGGGGAGGAGGGTACGAGCAGTACTTC.

The chain uses TRBV6-6 and TRBJ2-1, with a tentative D call TRBD1 (5 bases). The ends were cut back, 1 base at V and 7 bases at J, with 5 bases in the middle. Germline CDR1 and CDR2: MNHNY and SVGAGI (reference sequence). This CDR3 region has 12 residues. CDR3 in DNA: TGTGCCAGCAGTTACTACAGGAATGAGCAGTTCTTC. It specifies CASSYYRNEQFF.

V usage is TRBV5-1 and J usage is TRBJ2-7; 8 positions agree with TRBD1. Trimming cost V 1 base and J 3 bases; bases outside gene matches: 6. The CDR3 is 15 residues long. Germline V gene data show CDR1 as SGHRS and CDR2 as YFSETQ. The CDR3, as DNA: TGCGCCAGCAGCTTGCTAGCAGGGGGCGTCTACGAGCAGTACTTC. Protein sequence: CASSLLAGGVYEQYF.

On this clone: The germline gene is not matched at one end of the junction; a read error may be the cause. The gene calls are TRBV7-7 and TRBJ2-3, with 7 bases aligning to TRBD2. Germline CDR1 is SSHAT and CDR2 is FNYEAQ (reference sequence). This CDR3 is 15 amino acids long. CDR3 region: CASSLAGGSTDTQYF. CDR3 coding DNA: TGTGCTAGCAGCTTAGCGGGCGGGAGCACAGATACGCAGTATTTT.

The gene calls are TRBV4-1 and TRBJ2-5, with D tentatively TRBD2 (5 bases). The CDR3 loop spans 14 amino acids. V was trimmed by 1 base and J by 2 bases, leaving 8 bases between them. Germline V gives CDR1 MGHRA, CDR2 YSYEKL. The CDR3: CASSQVPGQETQYF. The CDR3 coding sequence is TGCGCCAGCAGCCAAGTACCGGGGCAAGAGACCCAGTACTTC.

This chain links TRBV9 with TRBJ2-2; D uncertain. The CDR3 totals 13 residues. The V gene lost 2 bases and the J gene lost 1 base, with 3 bases spanning the gap. Germline CDR1 reads SGDLS; CDR2 reads YYNGEE. The CDR3 bases are TGTGCCAGCAGCGTCGGGAACACCGGGGAGCTGTTTTTT. It is translated as CASSVGNTGELFF.

The chain links TRBV29-1 to TRBJ2-1, with 8 nucleotides matching TRBD2. The trim removed 7 bases at V and 6 bases at J, leaving 5 bases unmatched. CDR1 and CDR2 (germline): SQVTM, ANQGSEA. There are 12 residues in the CDR3. The CDR3 nucleotides are TGCAGCGCCGGGACTAGGGGCAATGAGCAGTTCTTC. Protein sequence: CSAGTRGNEQFF.

V and J are TRBV10-3 and TRBJ2-7; TRBD1 aligns across 9 bases. CDR3 size: 14 residues. Germline V gene lookup returns CDR1 ENHRY and CDR2 SYGVKD. V was clipped by 11 bases and J by 6 bases; unmatched bases: 14. CDR3 coding DNA: TGTGCCGCGACTGATCCGGGACAGGGAATCGAGCAGTACTTC. Translated: CAATDPGQGIEQYF.

V is TRBV9 and J is TRBJ2-1; 16 bases are shared with TRBD2. Looked up from germline, CDR1 is SGDLS and CDR2 is YYNGEE. V shed 3 bases and J 9 bases; nucleotides not matched to a gene: 6. This CDR3 contains 16 residues. In nucleotides, the CDR3 is TGTGCCAGCAGCGCCGGGACTAGCGGGAGGGCCAGTGAGCAGTTCTTC. The encoded protein is CASSAGTSGRASEQFF. The complete variable domain, with remaining parts taken from reference TRBV9 and TRBJ2-1, reads DSGVTQTPKHLITATGQRVTLRCSPRSGDLSVYWYQQSLDQGLQFLIQYYNGEERAKGNILERFSAQQFPDLHSELNLSSLELGDSALYFCASSAGTSGRASEQFFGPGTRLTVL.